These 27 T cell receptor beta chains were all obtained from the same sample, sequenced in a study of liver allograft versus peripheral blood T cells. Background on the study: Repertoires of T cell receptors in transplanted livers were compared with recipients' peripheral blood repertoires.

TCRdb independently ran MiXCR on the reads; one entry per CDR3 protein. The table has over 10,000 distinct CDR3 sequences, less than 20% seen once. These receptors originate from a human patient who had a liver transplant. Some of the T cells may derive from the graft donor.

This clonotype was seen at least ten times. Here the CDR3 DNA reads TGTGCCACCAGCAGACACTACCGGGACAGGGGCACCGGGGAGCTGTTTTTT. This translates into CATSRHYRDRGTGELFF. This chain uses TRBV15 with TRBJ2-2; 10 bases are shared with TRBD1. This CDR3 region has 17 residues. Germline CDR1 and CDR2: LNHNV and YYDKDF (reference sequence). Losses at the gene ends were 2 bases for V and 4 bases for J; bases not matched to a gene: 7.

V is TRBV20-1 and J is TRBJ1-2; 8 positions match TRBD1. The germline V gene encodes CDR1 DFQATT and CDR2 SNEGSKA (reference sequence). The CDR3 extends over 14 amino acids. With 3 bases clipped from V and 1 base from J, the junction kept 4 bases outside the gene matches. CDR3 region: CSARAGQVNYGYTF. CDR3 DNA sequence: TGCAGTGCTAGGGCGGGACAGGTTAACTATGGCTACACCTTC.

A note on this clonotype: Given a much more abundant clone one base away, this may be a read error. This chain uses TRBV7-2 with TRBJ2-7, with no clear D. The CDR3 runs to 11 residues. V was shortened by 5 bases and J by 4 bases, with 6 bases between the two germline ends. Germline CDR1 reads SGHTA; CDR2 reads FQGNSA. CDR3 sequence reads: CTSSASYEQYF. The DNA of the CDR3 is TGTACCAGCAGCGCTTCTTACGAGCAGTACTTC. Complete variable domain (other parts from reference TRBV7-2 and TRBJ2-7): GAGVSQSPSNKVTEKGKDVELRCDPISGHTALYWYRQSLGQGLEFLIYFQGNSAPDKSGLPSDRFSAERTGGSVSTLTIQRTQQEDSAVYLCTSSASYEQYFGPGTRLTVT.

This clonotype was recorded many times. This chain links TRBV6-8 with TRBJ2-7, with D perhaps matching TRBD1 (6 bases). Germline loops: CDR1 MNHGY, CDR2 SAAAGT. Trimming left V 2 bases short and J 5 bases short, with 13 bases between. CDR3 size: 14 residues. The CDR3 protein is CASSYPGHFDEQYF. The CDR3 DNA reads as TGTGCCAGCAGTTACCCGGGACATTTTGACGAGCAGTACTTC.

This clonotype showed up many times. The genes are TRBV28 and TRBJ2-7; D is unresolved. CDR3 length: 15 amino acids. CDR1 is MDHEN and CDR2 is SYDVKM in the germline V gene. Trimming took 0 bases from V and 2 from J, leaving 11 bases between them. The CDR3 protein is CASSLWDQWAYEQYF. The CDR3 nucleotides read TGTGCCAGCAGTTTATGGGACCAGTGGGCCTACGAGCAGTACTTC.

With respect to this clonotype: This sequence may be a read error, since a much larger clone differs from it by one base. The chain uses TRBV5-4 and TRBJ2-2, with D tentatively TRBD2 (6 bases). Germline CDR1 is SGHNT and CDR2 is YYREEE (reference sequence). The CDR3 sequence is 16 residues long. DNA of the CDR3: TGTACCAGCAGCTTGGGTGGCGGGGCTCTCGCCGGGGAGCTGTTTTTT. Translated, it gives CTSSLGGGALAGELFF.

This clonotype was picked up a small number of times. The chain couples TRBV30 to TRBJ2-2, with TRBD2 as a possible D gene (5 bases). V was cut by 0 bases and J by 8 bases, with 19 bases left in between. The CDR3 runs to 16 residues. CDR1 is GTSNPN and CDR2 is SVGIG in the germline V gene (reference sequence). As DNA, the CDR3 is TGTGCCTGGAGTGTATTTAGCGCTCTATCAAGGGGGGAGCTGTTTTTT. Its protein is CAWSVFSALSRGELFF.

This chain joins TRBV6-1 and TRBJ1-1, with 8 bases matching TRBD1. Looked up from germline, CDR1 is MNHNS and CDR2 is SASEGT. V lost 5 bases and J lost 6; bases outside the gene matches: 11. There are 15 residues in the CDR3. CDR3 loop: CASSSPDRGIAEAFF. The CDR3 bases are TGTGCCAGCAGTAGCCCAGACAGGGGAATCGCTGAAGCTTTCTTT.

This clonotype has a handful of counts. The V and J genes are TRBV9 and TRBJ1-5; 7 bases map to TRBD1. The germline V gene has CDR1 SGDLS and CDR2 YYNGEE. The junction had 3 bases not matched to a gene; V was cut back by 2 bases and J by 1 base. There are 15 residues in the CDR3. The CDR3 DNA follows: TGTGCCAGCAGCGTTGCGGGACAGAGCAATCAGCCCCAGCATTTT. This encodes CASSVAGQSNQPQHF.

The CDR3, as DNA: TGTGCCAGCAGTGAAGCGGTTAGGGGGCGTGGGGCCAACGTCCTGACTTTC. It translates to CASSEAVRGRGANVLTF. This chain joins TRBV6-1 and TRBJ2-6; 7 nucleotides line up with TRBD1. CDR1 and CDR2 from the germline V gene are MNHNS and SASEGT. J was trimmed by 3 bases and V by 0 bases; bases with no gene match: 5. The CDR3 covers 17 residues.

The rearrangement joins TRBV13 to TRBJ2-2, with D hard to call. V lost 4 bases and J 4 bases, leaving 4 bases between the germline ends. This CDR3 is 12 amino acids long. Germline V lookup: CDR1 PRHDT, CDR2 FYEKMQ (reference sequence). The CDR3 region has the DNA TGTGCCAGCAGCTACAGCACCGGGGAGCTGTTTTTT. It codes for CASSYSTGELFF.

This clonotype has a count of ten or more. This sequence joins TRBV19 and TRBJ2-3; 8 bases are shared with TRBD1. The CDR3 runs 16 residues. With 4 bases clipped from V and 2 bases from J, the junction kept 8 bases outside the gene matches. Looked up from germline, CDR1 is LNHDA and CDR2 is SQIVND (reference sequence). CDR3 nucleotides: TGTGCCAGTAGTAGTTTGACAGGGGTGGACACAGATACGCAGTATTTT. Protein: CASSSLTGVDTDTQYF.

This clonotype is medium-sized in the sample. The chain combines TRBV28 with TRBJ1-2; D may be TRBD1 (6 bases). Looked up from germline, CDR1 is MDHEN and CDR2 is SYDVKM. Trimming stripped 2 bases from V and 7 bases from J, with 11 bases between. The CDR3 loop spans 13 amino acids. Here the CDR3 reads CASSLRPGAGYTF. DNA for the CDR3: TGTGCCAGCAGTTTACGGCCAGGGGCTGGCTACACCTTC.

The rearrangement links TRBV6-5 to TRBJ1-5; D is unclear. Deletions cut 6 bases from V and 7 bases from J, with 13 bases between. Germline CDR1 reads MNHEY; CDR2 reads SVGAGI. The CDR3 is 13 residues long. The DNA for the CDR3 is TGTGCCAGCAGCCCAGACCCGGGGCAGCCCCAGCATTTT. It specifies CASSPDPGQPQHF.

This clonotype was recorded at least ten times. This chain's CDR3 is CASSYSYDTDTQYF. CDR3 sequence (DNA): TGTGCCAGCAGTTACTCCTATGACACAGATACGCAGTATTTT. V gene TRBV6-5 combines with J gene TRBJ2-3, with unresolved D. CDR3 length: 14 residues. V dropped 0 bases and J dropped 2 bases, with 6 bases sitting between them. CDR1 MNHEY and CDR2 SVGAGI come from the germline V gene.

The chain is built from TRBV12-5 and TRBJ2-1; 12 bases agree with TRBD2. The DNA end favors TRBJ2-7, so the J call may be wrong. The CDR3 spans 17 residues. The germline gives CDR1 LGHNT, CDR2 FRNRAP. As DNA, the CDR3 is TGTGCTAGTGGTTTGCTTGGGACTAGCGGGCACTCCTACGAGCAGTACTTC. Its protein is CASGLLGTSGHSYEQYF.

This clonotype was recorded at least ten times. The gene calls are TRBV6-1 and TRBJ2-7; D is uncertain. This CDR3 has 12 residues. Germline loops: CDR1 MNHNS, CDR2 SASEGT. V lost 2 bases and J lost 4, with 6 bases in between. CDR3 sequence reads: CASSEWGYEQYF. CDR3 coding DNA: TGTGCCAGCAGTGAATGGGGTTACGAGCAGTACTTC.

The CDR3 loop reads CASRTRQTGWTGELFF. DNA for the CDR3: TGTGCCAGTAGAACGCGACAGACAGGTTGGACCGGGGAGCTGTTTTTT. This chain links TRBV19 with TRBJ2-2, with D tentatively TRBD1 (6 bases). The CDR3 runs 16 residues. From germline, CDR1 is LNHDA and CDR2 SQIVND (reference sequence). V lost 6 bases to trimming and J lost 5 bases, with 19 bases between them.

Note on this clonotype: This sequence may be a read error, since a much larger clone differs from it by one base. As the CDR3 is not closed by the conserved phenylalanine or tryptophan, this likely results from a read error. This chain links TRBV18 with TRBJ2-5, with TRBD1 matching 10 bases. The V and J ends lost 6 bases and 5 bases, in that order; junction bases with no gene match: 18. Germline-derived CDR1 and CDR2 are KGHSH and LQKENI. The CDR3 has 18 amino acids. CDR3 nucleotides: TGTGCCAGCTCTCAGCTCGACAGGGGGCAGGGCCCTTTGGAGACCCAGTACTCC. It translates to CASSQLDRGQGPLETQYS.

By sample fraction, this clonotype is medium-sized. The gene calls are TRBV29-1 and TRBJ1-4; 10 nucleotides line up with TRBD1. CDR3 size: 13 residues. Germline V gene data show CDR1 as SQVTM and CDR2 as ANQGSEA. Germline trimming cut 7 bases from V and 6 bases from J; bases unmatched to any gene: 5. The CDR3 DNA reads TGCAGCGCCCGGGGGACAGGGGATGAAAAACTGTTTTTT. Protein sequence: CSARGTGDEKLFF.

As concerns this clonotype: Given a much more abundant clone one base away, this may be a read error. The chain is built from TRBV6-5 and TRBJ2-1; D may correspond to TRBD1 or TRBD2 (5 bases each). From germline, CDR1 is MNHEY and CDR2 SVGAGI. The CDR3 spans 16 residues. CDR3 in DNA: TGTGCCAGCAGCTGCCAACCGGGACGGAGCATTAATGTGCAGTTCTTC. Residues: CASSCQPGRSINVQFF.

The chain uses TRBV30 and TRBJ1-3; D possibly corresponds to TRBD1 (5 bases). The germline gives CDR1 GTSNPN, CDR2 SVGIG (reference sequence). Trimming stripped 5 bases from V and 0 bases from J, with 5 bases between. The CDR3 has 12 amino acids. The CDR3 DNA is TGTGCCTGGGGGGGCTCTGGAAACACCATATATTTT. Amino acid sequence: CAWGGSGNTIYF.

This chain joins TRBV20-1 and TRBJ2-5, with 13 nucleotides matching TRBD2. Germline values: CDR1 DFQATT, CDR2 SNEGSKA (reference sequence). The CDR3 loop spans 15 amino acids. V was clipped by 5 bases and J by 5 bases; unmatched bases: 8. CDR3 sequence (DNA): TGCAGTGCTCAATCTAGGACTAGCGGGAGTGAGACCCAGTACTTC. Protein product: CSAQSRTSGSETQYF.

The chain employs TRBV7-2 and TRBJ2-5, with unresolved D. Trimming stripped 5 bases from V and 1 base from J, with 14 bases between. Germline V gene sequence: CDR1 SGHTA, CDR2 FQGNSA. CDR3 length equals 15 residues. The CDR3 here is CASSKGAGFQETQYF. The CDR3 DNA is TGTGCCAGCAGCAAAGGTGCCGGTTTCCAAGAGACCCAGTACTTC.

There are a few counts of this clonotype. The J gene is TRBJ1-5, the V gene TRBV6-2 or TRBV6-3, with D unclear. Trimming pared 2 bases from V and 7 bases from J, leaving 15 bases between. The CDR3 length is 15 residues. Germline V gene lookup returns CDR1 MNHEY and CDR2 SVGEGT. The CDR3 reads CASSYMGSAGQPQHF. CDR3 coding DNA: TGTGCCAGCAGTTACATGGGATCAGCGGGGCAGCCCCAGCATTTT.

V gene TRBV20-1 combines with J gene TRBJ1-3; D is perhaps TRBD1 (6 bases). Per the germline V gene, CDR1 is DFQATT and CDR2 is SNEGSKA (reference sequence). This CDR3 is 15 amino acids long. Trimming removed 2 bases from V and 4 bases from J, with 15 bases in between. The CDR3, as DNA: TGCAGTGCTAGAACAGGGTCTCAGTACGGAAACACCATATATTTT. It encodes CSARTGSQYGNTIYF.

This clonotype was seen a handful of times. The chain uses TRBV20-1 and TRBJ2-7; TRBD1 is a possible D gene (5 bases). V was shortened by 5 bases and J by 0 bases, with 14 bases between the two germline ends. This CDR3 has 14 residues. Looked up from germline, CDR1 is DFQATT and CDR2 is SNEGSKA (reference sequence). The CDR3 coding sequence is TGCAGTGCTTTACAGGATATCCTCTCCTACGAGCAGTACTTC. This encodes CSALQDILSYEQYF.